The sequence of this TCR beta chain was determined in a study of T cell clonotyping in hematopoietic cell transplantation. This CDR3 region has 13 residues. Trimming pared 6 bases from V and 2 bases from J, leaving 12 bases between. Looked up from germline, CDR1 is GTSNPN and CDR2 is SVGIG (reference sequence). Clones were read by immunoSEQ multiplex PCR, and TCRdb kept only the in-frame ones, dropping some. The sample has about 80,000 clones; almost 97% are singletons. The time point denotes: recipient sample about 28 days before transplant, after cytoreduction. The clonotype was recovered from a woman between 50 and 59 years old with acute myeloid leukemia. Some clones in this sample may be carry-over from other donors' samples. J is TRBJ2-3 and V is TRBV30, with D tentatively TRBD2 (6 bases). The input for sequencing was peripheral blood mononuclear cells, taken before stem cell transplant. The DNA of the CDR3 is TGTGCCTGCACTGAGCGGGCCACAGATACGCAGTATTTT. Amino acid sequence: CACTERATDTQYF.